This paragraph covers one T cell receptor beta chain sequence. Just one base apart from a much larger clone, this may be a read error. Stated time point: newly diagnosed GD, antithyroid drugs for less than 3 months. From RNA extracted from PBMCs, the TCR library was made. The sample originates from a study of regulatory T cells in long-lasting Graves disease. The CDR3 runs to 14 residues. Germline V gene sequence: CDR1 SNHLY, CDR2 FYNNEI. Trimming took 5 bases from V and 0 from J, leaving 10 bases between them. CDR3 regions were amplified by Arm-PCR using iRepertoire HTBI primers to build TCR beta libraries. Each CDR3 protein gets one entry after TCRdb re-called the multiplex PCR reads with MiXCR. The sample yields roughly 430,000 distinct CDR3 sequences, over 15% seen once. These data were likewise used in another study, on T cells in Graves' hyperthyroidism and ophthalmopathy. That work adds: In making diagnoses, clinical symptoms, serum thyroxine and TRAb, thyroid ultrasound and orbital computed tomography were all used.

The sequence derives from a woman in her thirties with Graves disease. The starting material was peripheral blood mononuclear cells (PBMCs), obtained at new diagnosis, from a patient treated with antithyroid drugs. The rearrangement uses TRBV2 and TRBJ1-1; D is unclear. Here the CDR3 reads CASSRSHMNTEAFF. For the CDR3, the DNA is TGTGCCAGCAGTCGGTCGCATATGAACACTGAAGCTTTCTTT.